The 6 T cell receptor beta chains below all came from one sample that was sequenced in a study of blood T cell repertoires in COVID-19. Data came from immunoSEQ multiplex PCR; TCRdb stores just in-frame clones and leaves some out. The table shows about 230,000 clones, with 75% to 90% occurring only once. Sequencing was carried out using peripheral blood. These receptors originate from a woman aged 70 to 79 with active or convalescent COVID-19.

This rearrangement joins TRBV7-2 to TRBJ2-7; 9 bases fit TRBD1. V was pared by 3 bases and J by 2 bases, with 2 bases of the junction left unmatched. The CDR3 has 14 residues. From germline, CDR1 is SGHTA and CDR2 FQGNSA. CDR3: CASSFRQGAYEQYF. For the CDR3, the DNA is TGTGCCAGCAGCTTCCGACAGGGGGCCTACGAGCAGTACTTC.

V is TRBV6-5 and J is TRBJ1-2; D may be TRBD1 (5 bases). Germline CDR1 is MNHEY and CDR2 is SVGAGI. This CDR3 is built from 14 residues. The V and J ends lost 5 bases and 1 base respectively, with 11 bases between them. CDR3 in amino acids: CASSQAQGNYGYTF. CDR3 nucleotide sequence: TGTGCCAGCAGTCAGGCTCAGGGTAACTATGGCTACACCTTC.

As to this clone: One end of the junction fails to match germline, which may point to a read error. Other DNA sequences in this sample translate to the same CDR3. The gene calls are TRBV12-3 or TRBV12-4 and TRBJ1-2; a weak D match, TRBD1 (6 bases). The CDR3 contains 13 residues. The CDR3 protein is CASSGQSFYGYTF. The DNA for the CDR3 is TGTGCCAGCTCCGGACAGTCCTTCTATGGCTACACCTTT.

This chain joins TRBV2 and TRBJ2-3; TRBD2 matches 13 bases. The CDR3 runs 16 residues. Germline assignment: CDR1 SNHLY and CDR2 FYNNEI. V lost 6 bases to trimming and J lost 2 bases; unmatched junction nucleotides: 5. CDR3 DNA: TGTGCCAGCAGGGAGACTAGCGGGAGGCCCACAGATACGCAGTATTTT. This encodes CASRETSGRPTDTQYF.

V is TRBV6-2 or TRBV6-3 and J is TRBJ2-7, with D perhaps matching TRBD1 (5 bases). Trimming pared 6 bases from V and 2 bases from J, leaving 26 bases between. Germline CDR1 is MNHEY and CDR2 is SVGEGT. The CDR3 covers 18 residues. The CDR3 sequence: CASSSLLSQGGVPYEQYF. For the CDR3, the DNA is TGTGCCAGCAGCTCCCTATTATCCCAGGGCGGAGTGCCCTACGAGCAGTACTTC.

The chain is built from TRBV28 and TRBJ2-3, with 8 bases identical to TRBD1. Per germline, CDR1 MDHEN and CDR2 SYDVKM. The CDR3 has 12 amino acids. Trimming at V came to 5 bases and at J to 14 bases, leaving 9 bases not matched to a gene. CDR3 nucleotides: TGTGCCAGCAGTCGGACAGGGCGGTCAGGGTATTTT. This encodes CASSRTGRSGYF.